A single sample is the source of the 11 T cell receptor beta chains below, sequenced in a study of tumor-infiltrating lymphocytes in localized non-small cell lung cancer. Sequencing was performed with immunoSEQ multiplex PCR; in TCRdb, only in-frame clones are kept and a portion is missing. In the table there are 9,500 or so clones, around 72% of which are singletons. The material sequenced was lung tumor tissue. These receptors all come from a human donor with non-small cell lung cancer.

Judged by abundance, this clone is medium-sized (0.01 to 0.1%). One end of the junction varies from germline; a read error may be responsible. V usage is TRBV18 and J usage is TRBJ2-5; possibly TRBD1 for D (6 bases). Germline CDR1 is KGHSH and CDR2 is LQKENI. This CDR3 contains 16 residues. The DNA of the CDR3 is TGTGCCAGCTCACCGGACAGTTTGGGCCCTCAAGGGACCCAGTACTTC. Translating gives CASSPDSLGPQGTQYF.

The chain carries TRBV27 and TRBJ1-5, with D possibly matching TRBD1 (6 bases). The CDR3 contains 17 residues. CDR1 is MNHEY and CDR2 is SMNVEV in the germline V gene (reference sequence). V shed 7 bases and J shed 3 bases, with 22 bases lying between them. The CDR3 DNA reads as TGTGCCAGCAACCCCTTATGGCGCCAGGGGTTCAATCAGCCCCAGCATTTT. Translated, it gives CASNPLWRQGFNQPQHF.

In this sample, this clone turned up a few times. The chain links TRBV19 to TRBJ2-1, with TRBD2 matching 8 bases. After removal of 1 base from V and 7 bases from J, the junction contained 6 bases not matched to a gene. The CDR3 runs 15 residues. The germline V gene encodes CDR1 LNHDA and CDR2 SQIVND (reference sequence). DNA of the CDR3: TGTGCCAGTAGTATAGTGGCGGGAGGTATGAATGAGCAGTTCTTC. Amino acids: CASSIVAGGMNEQFF.

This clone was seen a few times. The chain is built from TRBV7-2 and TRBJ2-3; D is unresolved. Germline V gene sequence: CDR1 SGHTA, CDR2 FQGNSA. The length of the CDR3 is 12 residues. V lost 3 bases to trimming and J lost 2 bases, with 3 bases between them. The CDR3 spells CASSLFTDTQYF. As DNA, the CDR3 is TGTGCCAGCAGCTTGTTCACAGATACGCAGTATTTT. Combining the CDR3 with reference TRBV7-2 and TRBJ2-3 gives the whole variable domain GAGVSQSPSNKVTEKGKDVELRCDPISGHTALYWYRQSLGQGLEFLIYFQGNSAPDKSGLPSDRFSAERTGGSVSTLTIQRTQQEDSAVYLCASSLFTDTQYFGPGTRLTVL.

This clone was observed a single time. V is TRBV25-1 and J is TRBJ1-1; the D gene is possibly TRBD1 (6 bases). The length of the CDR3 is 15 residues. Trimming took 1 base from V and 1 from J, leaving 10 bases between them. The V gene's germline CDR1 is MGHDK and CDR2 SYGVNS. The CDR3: CASSEFRGSNTEAFF. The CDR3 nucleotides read TGTGCCAGCAGTGAATTCAGGGGCTCGAACACTGAAGCTTTCTTT. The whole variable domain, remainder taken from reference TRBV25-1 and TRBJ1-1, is EADIYQTPRYLVIGTGKKITLECSQTMGHDKMYWYQQDPGMELHLIHYSYGVNSTEKGDLSSESTVSRIRTEHFPLTLESARPSHTSQYLCASSEFRGSNTEAFFGQGTRLTVV.

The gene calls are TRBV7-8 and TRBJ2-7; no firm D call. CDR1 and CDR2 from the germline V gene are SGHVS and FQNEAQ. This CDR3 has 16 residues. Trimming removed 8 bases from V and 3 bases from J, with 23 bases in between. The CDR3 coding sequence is TGTGCCAGCGCACCCACCCGGGCACTTGGATACTACGAGCAGTACTTC. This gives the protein CASAPTRALGYYEQYF.

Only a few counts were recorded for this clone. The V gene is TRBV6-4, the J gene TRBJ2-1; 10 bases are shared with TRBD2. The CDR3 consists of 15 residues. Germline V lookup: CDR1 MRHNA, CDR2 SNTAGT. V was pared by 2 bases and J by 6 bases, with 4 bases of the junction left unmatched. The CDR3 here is CASSDRAGGPNEQFF. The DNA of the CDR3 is TGTGCCAGCAGTGACCGAGCGGGAGGGCCCAATGAGCAGTTCTTC.

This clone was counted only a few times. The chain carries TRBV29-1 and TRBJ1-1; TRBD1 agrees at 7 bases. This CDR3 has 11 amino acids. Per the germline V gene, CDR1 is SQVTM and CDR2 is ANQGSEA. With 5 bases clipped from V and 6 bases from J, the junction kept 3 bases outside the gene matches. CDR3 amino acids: CSVSDRSEAFF. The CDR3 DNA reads TGCAGCGTTTCGGACAGGTCTGAAGCTTTCTTT.

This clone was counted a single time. Here the CDR3 reads CASSLAVGEDGYTF. Here the CDR3 DNA reads TGCGCCAGCAGCTTGGCGGTAGGGGAAGATGGCTACACCTTC. The chain combines TRBV5-1 with TRBJ1-2; D may be TRBD1 (5 bases). There are 14 residues in the CDR3. The germline V and J ends were trimmed by 0 bases and 6 bases, with 12 bases remaining between them. CDR1 and CDR2 from the germline V gene are SGHRS and YFSETQ. Filled out from reference TRBV5-1 and TRBJ1-2, the complete variable domain reads KAGVTQTPRYLIKTRGQQVTLSCSPISGHRSVSWYQQTPGQGLQFLFEYFSETQRNKGNFPGRFSGRQFSNSRSEMNVSTLELGDSALYLCASSLAVGEDGYTFGSGTRLTVV.

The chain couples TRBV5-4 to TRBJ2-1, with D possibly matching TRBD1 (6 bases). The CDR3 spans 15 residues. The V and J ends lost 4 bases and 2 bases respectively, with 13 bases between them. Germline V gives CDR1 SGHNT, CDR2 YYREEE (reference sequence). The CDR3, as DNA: TGTGCCAGCAGCCCAAGGACAGACGCCTACAATGAGCAGTTCTTC. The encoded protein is CASSPRTDAYNEQFF. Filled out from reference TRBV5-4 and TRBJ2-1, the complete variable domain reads ETGVTQSPTHLIKTRGQQVTLRCSSQSGHNTVSWYQQALGQGPQFIFQYYREEENGRGNFPPRFSGLQFPNYSSELNVNALELDDSALYLCASSPRTDAYNEQFFGPGTRLTVL.

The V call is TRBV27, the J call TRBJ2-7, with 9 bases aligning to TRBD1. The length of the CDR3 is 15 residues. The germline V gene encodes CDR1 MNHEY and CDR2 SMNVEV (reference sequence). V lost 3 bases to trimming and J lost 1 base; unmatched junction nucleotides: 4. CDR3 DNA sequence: TGTGCCAGCAGTTTGGGACAGGGTTTTTCCTACGAGCAGTACTTC. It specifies CASSLGQGFSYEQYF.